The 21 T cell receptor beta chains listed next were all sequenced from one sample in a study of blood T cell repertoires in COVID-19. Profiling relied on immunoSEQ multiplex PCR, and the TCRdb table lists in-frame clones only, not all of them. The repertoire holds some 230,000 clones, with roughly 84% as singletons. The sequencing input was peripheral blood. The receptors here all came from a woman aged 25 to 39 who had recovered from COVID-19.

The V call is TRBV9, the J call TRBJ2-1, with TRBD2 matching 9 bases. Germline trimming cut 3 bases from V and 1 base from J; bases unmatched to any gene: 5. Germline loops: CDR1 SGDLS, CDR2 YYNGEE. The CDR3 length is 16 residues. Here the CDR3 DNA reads TGTGCCAGCAGCGGTAGCGGGAGAGGTTCCTACAATGAGCAGTTCTTC. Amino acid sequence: CASSGSGRGSYNEQFF.

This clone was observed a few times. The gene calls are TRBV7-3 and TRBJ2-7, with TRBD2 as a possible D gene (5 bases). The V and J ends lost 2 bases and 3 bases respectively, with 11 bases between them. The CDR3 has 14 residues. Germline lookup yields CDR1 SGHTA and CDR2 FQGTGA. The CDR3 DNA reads TGTGCCAGCAGCTTAGGACCGGGATACTACGAGCAGTACTTC. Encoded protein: CASSLGPGYYEQYF.

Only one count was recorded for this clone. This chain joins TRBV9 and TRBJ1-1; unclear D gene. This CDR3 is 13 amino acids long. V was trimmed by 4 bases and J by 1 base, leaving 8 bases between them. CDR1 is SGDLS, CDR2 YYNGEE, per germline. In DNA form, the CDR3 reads TGTGCCAGCAGCCCTGCAGGGAACACTGAAGCTTTCTTT. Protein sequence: CASSPAGNTEAFF.

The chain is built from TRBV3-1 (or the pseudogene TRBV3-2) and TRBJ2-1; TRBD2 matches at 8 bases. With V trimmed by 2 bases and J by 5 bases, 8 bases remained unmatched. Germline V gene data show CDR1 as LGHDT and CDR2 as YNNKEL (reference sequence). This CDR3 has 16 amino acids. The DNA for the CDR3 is TGTGCCAGCAGCCAACTCGGCGGGAGGAAGGACAATGAGCAGTTCTTC. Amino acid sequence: CASSQLGGRKDNEQFF.

This CDR3 is CASSLAIGRGQETQYF. The CDR3 region has the DNA TGTGCCAGCAGCCTAGCAATCGGACGGGGACAAGAGACCCAGTACTTC. The gene calls are TRBV9 and TRBJ2-5; maybe TRBD2 (5 bases). The CDR3 is 16 residues long. The germline V gene encodes CDR1 SGDLS and CDR2 YYNGEE. V lost 4 bases, J lost 2 bases, and 18 bases lay in between.

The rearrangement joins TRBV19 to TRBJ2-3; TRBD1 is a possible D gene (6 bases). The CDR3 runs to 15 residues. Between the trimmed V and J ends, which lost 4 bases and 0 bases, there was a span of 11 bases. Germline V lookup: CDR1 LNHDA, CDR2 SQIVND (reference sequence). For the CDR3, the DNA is TGTGCCAGTAGTACTAACGGACAGAGCACAGATACGCAGTATTTT. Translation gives CASSTNGQSTDTQYF.

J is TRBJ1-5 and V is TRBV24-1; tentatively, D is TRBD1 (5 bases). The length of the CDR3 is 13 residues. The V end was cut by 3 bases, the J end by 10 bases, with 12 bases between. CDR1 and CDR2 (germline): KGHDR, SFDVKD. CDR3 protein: CATSDQGSGPQHF. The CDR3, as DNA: TGTGCCACCAGTGATCAGGGTAGTGGACCCCAGCATTTT.

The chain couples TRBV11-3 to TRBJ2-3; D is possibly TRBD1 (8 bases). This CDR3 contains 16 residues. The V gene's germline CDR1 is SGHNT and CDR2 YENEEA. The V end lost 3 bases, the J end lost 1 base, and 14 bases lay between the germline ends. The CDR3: CASSFGEGQGTDTQYF. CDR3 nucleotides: TGTGCCAGCAGCTTCGGGGAGGGACAGGGCACAGATACGCAGTATTTT. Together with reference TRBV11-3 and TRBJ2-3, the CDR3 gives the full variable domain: EAGVVQSPRYKIIEKKQPVAFWCNPISGHNTLYWYLQNLGQGPELLIRYENEEAVDDSQLPKDRFSAERLKGVDSTLKIQPAELGDSAVYLCASSFGEGQGTDTQYFGPGTRLTVL.

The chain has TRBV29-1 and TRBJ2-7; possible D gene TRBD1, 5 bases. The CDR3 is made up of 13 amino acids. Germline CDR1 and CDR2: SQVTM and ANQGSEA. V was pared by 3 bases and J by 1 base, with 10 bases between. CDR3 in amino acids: CSVEVAGSYEQYF. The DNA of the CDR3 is TGCAGCGTTGAGGTTGCAGGGTCCTACGAGCAGTACTTC.

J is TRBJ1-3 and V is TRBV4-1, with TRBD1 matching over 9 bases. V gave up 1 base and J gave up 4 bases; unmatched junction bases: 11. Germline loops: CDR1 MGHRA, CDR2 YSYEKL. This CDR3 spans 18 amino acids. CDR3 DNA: TGCGCCAGCAGCCAAGTCTGGGAACAGGGGGCGTTCGGAAACACCATATATTTT. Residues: CASSQVWEQGAFGNTIYF.

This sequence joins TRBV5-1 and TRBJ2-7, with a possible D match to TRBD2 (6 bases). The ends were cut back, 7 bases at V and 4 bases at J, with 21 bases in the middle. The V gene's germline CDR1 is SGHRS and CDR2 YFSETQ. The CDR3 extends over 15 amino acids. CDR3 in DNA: TGCGCCAGCTCTAGGGGCGGGACTCAGGGATACGAGCAGTACTTC. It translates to CASSRGGTQGYEQYF.

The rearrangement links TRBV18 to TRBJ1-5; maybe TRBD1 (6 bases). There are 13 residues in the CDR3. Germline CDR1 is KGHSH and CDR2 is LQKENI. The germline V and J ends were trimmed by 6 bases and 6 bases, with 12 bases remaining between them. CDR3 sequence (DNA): TGTGCCAGCTCCCCAGACAGGTCTCAGCCCCAGCATTTT. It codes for CASSPDRSQPQHF.

In nucleotides, the CDR3 is TGTGCCAGCAGCCCCTTCGGTCCGGACACCATATATTTT. Encoded protein: CASSPFGPDTIYF. J is TRBJ1-3 and V is TRBV14; D uncertain. CDR1 is SGHDN, CDR2 FVKESK, per germline. This CDR3 region has 13 residues. Deletions cut 4 bases from V and 8 bases from J, with 12 bases between.

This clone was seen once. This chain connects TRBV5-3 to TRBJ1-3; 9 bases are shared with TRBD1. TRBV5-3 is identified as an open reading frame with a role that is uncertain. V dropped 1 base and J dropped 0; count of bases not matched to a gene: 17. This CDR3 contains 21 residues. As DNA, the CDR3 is TGTGCCAGAAGCTTGATTTGGGACAGGGTAAAGTTTTCCGCCTCTGGAAACACCATATATTTT. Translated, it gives CARSLIWDRVKFSASGNTIYF.

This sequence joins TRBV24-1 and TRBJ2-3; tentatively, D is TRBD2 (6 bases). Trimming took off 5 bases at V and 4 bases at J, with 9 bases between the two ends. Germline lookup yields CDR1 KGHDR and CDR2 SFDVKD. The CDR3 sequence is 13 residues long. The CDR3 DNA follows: TGTGCCACCAGTGTCCCGGGGGCAGATACGCAGTATTTT. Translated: CATSVPGADTQYF.

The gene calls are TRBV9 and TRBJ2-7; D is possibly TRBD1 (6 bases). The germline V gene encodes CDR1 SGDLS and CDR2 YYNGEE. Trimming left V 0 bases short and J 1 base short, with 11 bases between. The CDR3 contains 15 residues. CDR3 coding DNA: TGTGCCAGCAGCGTAGGCAGGGGCCTTTCCTACGAGCAGTACTTC. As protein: CASSVGRGLSYEQYF.

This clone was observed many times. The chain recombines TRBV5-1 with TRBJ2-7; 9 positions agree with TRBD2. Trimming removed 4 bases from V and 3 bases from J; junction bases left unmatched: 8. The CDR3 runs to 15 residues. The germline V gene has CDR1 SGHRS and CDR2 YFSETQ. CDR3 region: CASSPSSGTHYEQYF. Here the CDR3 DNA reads TGCGCCAGCAGCCCCTCTAGCGGGACCCACTACGAGCAGTACTTC.

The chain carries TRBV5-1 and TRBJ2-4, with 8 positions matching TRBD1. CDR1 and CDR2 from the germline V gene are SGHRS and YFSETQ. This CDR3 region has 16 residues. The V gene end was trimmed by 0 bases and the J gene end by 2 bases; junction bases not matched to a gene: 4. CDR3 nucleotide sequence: TGCGCCAGCAGCTTGGCCGCCAGGGGGCCCAAAAACATTCAGTACTTC. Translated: CASSLAARGPKNIQYF.

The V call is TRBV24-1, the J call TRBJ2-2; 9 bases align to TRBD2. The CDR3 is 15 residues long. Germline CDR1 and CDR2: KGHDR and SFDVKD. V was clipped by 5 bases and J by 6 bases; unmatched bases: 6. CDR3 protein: CATSARTSVPGELFF. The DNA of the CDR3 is TGTGCCACCAGTGCCCGGACTAGCGTGCCCGGGGAGCTGTTTTTT.

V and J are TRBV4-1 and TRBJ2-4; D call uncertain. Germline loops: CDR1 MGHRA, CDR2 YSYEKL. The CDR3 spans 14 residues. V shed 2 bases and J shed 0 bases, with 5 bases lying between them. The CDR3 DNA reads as TGCGCCAGCAGCCAACCACTAGCCAAAAACATTCAGTACTTC. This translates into CASSQPLAKNIQYF.

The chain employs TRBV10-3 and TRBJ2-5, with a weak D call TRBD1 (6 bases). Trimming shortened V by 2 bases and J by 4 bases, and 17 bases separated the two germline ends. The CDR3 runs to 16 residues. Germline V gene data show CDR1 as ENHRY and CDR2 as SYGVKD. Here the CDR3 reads CAISETGSLIRETQYF. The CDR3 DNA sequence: TGTGCCATCAGTGAGACAGGGTCGTTGATCAGAGAGACCCAGTACTTC.